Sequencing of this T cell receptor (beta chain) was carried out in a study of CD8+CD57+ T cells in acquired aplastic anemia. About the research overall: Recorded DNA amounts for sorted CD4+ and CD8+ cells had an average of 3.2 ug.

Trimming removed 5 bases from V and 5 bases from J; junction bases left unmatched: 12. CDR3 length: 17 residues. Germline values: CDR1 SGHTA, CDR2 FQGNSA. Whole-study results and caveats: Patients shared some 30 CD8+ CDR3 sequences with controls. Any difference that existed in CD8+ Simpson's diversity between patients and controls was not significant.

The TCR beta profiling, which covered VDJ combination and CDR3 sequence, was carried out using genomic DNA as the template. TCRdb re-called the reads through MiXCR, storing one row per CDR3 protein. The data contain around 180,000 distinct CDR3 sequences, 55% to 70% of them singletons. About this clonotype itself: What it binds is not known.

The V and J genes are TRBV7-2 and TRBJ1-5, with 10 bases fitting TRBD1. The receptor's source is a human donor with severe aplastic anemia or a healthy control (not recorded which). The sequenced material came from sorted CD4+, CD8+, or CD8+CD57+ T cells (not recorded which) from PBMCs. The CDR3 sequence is CASSQKGQGDIDQPQHF. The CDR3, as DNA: TGTGCCAGCAGCCAAAAAGGACAGGGGGATATCGATCAGCCCCAGCATTTT. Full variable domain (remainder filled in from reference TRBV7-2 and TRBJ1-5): GAGVSQSPSNKVTEKGKDVELRCDPISGHTALYWYRQSLGQGLEFLIYFQGNSAPDKSGLPSDRFSAERTGGSVSTLTIQRTQQEDSAVYLCASSQKGQGDIDQPQHFGDGTRLSIL.